This T cell receptor beta chain originates from a study of control samples from healthy donors and cancer patients. The table came from immunoSEQ multiplex PCR; TCRdb's copy has only in-frame clones and leaves some out. The sample includes 130,000 or so clones, roughly 88% seen only once; the top ten take roughly 3.4%. The sequenced sample was blood. This TCR derives from a middle-aged man in good health.

The DNA for the CDR3 is TGTGCCAGCAGTTACGGAAGAAGCTCCTACAATGAGCAGTTCTTC. This codes for CASSYGRSSYNEQFF. This chain connects TRBV6-5 to TRBJ2-1; the D is unclear. The CDR3 runs 15 residues. Germline loops: CDR1 MNHEY, CDR2 SVGAGI. The V end lost 2 bases, the J end lost 0 bases, and 8 bases lay between the germline ends.